Below, 29 T cell receptor beta chains from the same sample are listed, as sequenced in a study of early T cells in non-severe SARS-CoV-2 infection. TCRdb re-called the 5' RACE reads with MiXCR, one entry per CDR3 protein. This table has some 100,000 distinct CDR3 sequences, roughly 15% appearing once. Sequencing was carried out using whole blood. The receptors were sampled from an adult who was a healthcare worker with PCR-confirmed SARS-CoV-2 infection or an uninfected control (not recorded which).

This clonotype was observed many times. This sequence joins TRBV9 and TRBJ2-1; D uncertain. CDR1 and CDR2 (germline): SGDLS, YYNGEE. The CDR3 runs 15 residues. Deletions cut 3 bases from V and 0 bases from J, with 10 bases between. CDR3 coding DNA: TGTGCCAGCAGCGCAGACTCACGCTCCTACAATGAGCAGTTCTTC. Amino acid sequence: CASSADSRSYNEQFF.

This clonotype was detected a few times. The rearrangement uses TRBV6-5 and TRBJ1-5; tentatively, D is TRBD1 (6 bases). CDR1 and CDR2 (germline): MNHEY, SVGAGI. The length of the CDR3 is 16 residues. Trimming stripped 2 bases from V and 0 bases from J, with 11 bases between. In nucleotides, the CDR3 is TGTGCCAGCAGTTACGCGGACAGTACTAGCAATCAGCCCCAGCATTTT. Its translation is CASSYADSTSNQPQHF.

This clonotype was found a few times. The rearrangement links TRBV3-1 to TRBJ2-7, with D perhaps matching TRBD2 (5 bases). The V and J ends lost 3 bases and 4 bases respectively, with 7 bases between them. Germline CDR1 reads LGHDT; CDR2 reads YNNKEL (reference sequence). This CDR3 comprises 12 residues. The CDR3 DNA reads TGTGCCAGCAGCCAGACGGGGTACGAGCAGTACGTC. This codes for CASSQTGYEQYV.

This clonotype was found many times. The CDR3 DNA sequence: TGCGCCAGCAGTGAGGCGGCAGCGAAAAGCTCCTACAATGAGCAGTTCTTC. Its protein product is CASSEAAAKSSYNEQFF. V gene TRBV10-1 combines with J gene TRBJ2-1; D remains unclear. The germline gives CDR1 WNHNN, CDR2 SYGVQD (reference sequence). There are 17 residues in the CDR3. The germline V and J ends were trimmed by 2 bases and 0 bases, with 14 bases remaining between them.

At least ten counts were recorded for this clonotype. The rearrangement links TRBV20-1 to TRBJ2-1; 8 bases match TRBD1. V gave up 1 base and J gave up 0 bases; unmatched junction bases: 2. Germline V gene data show CDR1 as DFQATT and CDR2 as SNEGSKA (reference sequence). CDR3 size: 15 residues. CDR3 protein: CSARGTGSSYNEQFF. The CDR3 nucleotides read TGCAGTGCTAGAGGGACAGGGAGCTCCTACAATGAGCAGTTCTTC.

This chain joins TRBV6-6 and TRBJ2-6; weak D call: TRBD1 (6 bases). Germline-derived CDR1 and CDR2 are MNHNY and SVGAGI (reference sequence). Trimming removed 1 base from V and 4 bases from J, with 14 bases in between. The CDR3 runs to 17 residues. In DNA, the CDR3 is TGTGCCAGCAGTTACTTGACAACAGGGTACGGGGCCAACGTCCTGACTTTC. Translated, it gives CASSYLTTGYGANVLTF.

This rearrangement joins TRBV28 to TRBJ1-2; possibly TRBD1 for D (5 bases). The CDR3 is 16 residues long. V was trimmed by 6 bases and J by 0 bases, leaving 17 bases between them. Germline V gene lookup returns CDR1 MDHEN and CDR2 SYDVKM. In DNA, the CDR3 is TGTGCCAGCAGGCCGACAGACAGACTGACTAACTATGGCTACACCTTC. It specifies CASRPTDRLTNYGYTF.

Worth noting for this clonotype: A clone one base away is much larger, so this may be a read error. This sequence joins TRBV12-3 or TRBV12-4 and TRBJ2-7; D is unresolved. V lost 7 bases and J lost 3, with 19 bases in between. CDR3 length equals 15 residues. The DNA for the CDR3 is TGTGCCAGCATCTTCTGGGCCAGGCTATACTACGAGCAGTACGTC. It is translated as CASIFWARLYYEQYV.

This clonotype was seen a handful of times. The chain has TRBV10-1 and TRBJ2-5; no reliable D call. CDR3 length equals 13 residues. The V gene's germline CDR1 is WNHNN and CDR2 SYGVQD (reference sequence). With 5 bases removed from V and 0 bases from J, the gap between germline ends came to 7 bases. CDR3 sequence (DNA): TGCGCCAGCAGTTCGGCAGACCAAGAGACCCAGTACTTC. It translates to CASSSADQETQYF.

This clonotype was seen repeatedly, ten times or more. This chain's CDR3 is CSGQGATPPTEAFF. In nucleotides, the CDR3 is TGCAGCGGACAGGGGGCCACTCCCCCCACTGAAGCTTTCTTT. The V call is TRBV29-1, the J call TRBJ1-1, with TRBD1 matching over 10 bases. The V gene end was trimmed by 7 bases and the J gene end by 4 bases; junction bases not matched to a gene: 9. This CDR3 has 14 residues. Germline values: CDR1 SQVTM, CDR2 ANQGSEA.

This clonotype was counted only a few times. The rearrangement uses TRBV20-1 and TRBJ1-6; D remains ambiguous. The CDR3 consists of 12 residues. V lost 6 bases, J lost 10 bases, and 13 bases lay in between. Germline loops: CDR1 DFQATT, CDR2 SNEGSKA (reference sequence). CDR3 sequence reads: CSAPKRNSPLHF. CDR3 DNA sequence: TGCAGTGCGCCAAAAAGAAACTCACCCCTCCACTTT.

The V gene is TRBV10-2, the J gene TRBJ1-4; D unresolved. Germline CDR1 and CDR2: WSHSY and SAAADI. Trimming left V 3 bases short and J 5 bases short, with 10 bases between. This CDR3 contains 14 residues. CDR3 in DNA: TGCGCCAGCAGTGATGGACGGCTAAATGAAAAACTGTTTTTT. It translates to CASSDGRLNEKLFF.

This clonotype was found many times. The CDR3 spells CATRSSGAAEPQHF. The CDR3 DNA is TGTGCCACCCGGTCATCAGGGGCGGCGGAGCCCCAGCATTTT. V usage is TRBV24-1 and J usage is TRBJ1-5, with TRBD1 as a possible D gene (6 bases). Per germline, CDR1 KGHDR and CDR2 SFDVKD. V shed 9 bases and J shed 8 bases, with 19 bases lying between them. The CDR3 has 14 amino acids.

This clonotype was seen only a few times. This rearrangement joins TRBV20-1 to TRBJ1-5; 9 bases are shared with TRBD1. Looked up from germline, CDR1 is DFQATT and CDR2 is SNEGSKA (reference sequence). The CDR3 has 15 amino acids. V lost 1 base, J lost 2 bases, and 3 bases stayed unmatched. The chain's CDR3 is CSARVTGGGNQPQHF. DNA for the CDR3: TGCAGTGCTAGAGTCACAGGGGGCGGCAATCAGCCCCAGCATTTT.

This clonotype showed up just a few times. This sequence joins TRBV5-4 and TRBJ1-4, with unresolved D. CDR1 SGHNT and CDR2 YYREEE come from the germline V gene (reference sequence). The CDR3 runs to 15 residues. V dropped 0 bases and J dropped 0 bases, with 6 bases sitting between them. The CDR3 DNA sequence: TGTGCCAGCAGCTTGGATCCTGCAACTAATGAAAAACTGTTTTTT. Its protein product is CASSLDPATNEKLFF.

This clonotype was observed a few times. This chain joins TRBV12-3 or TRBV12-4 and TRBJ2-4, with D possibly being TRBD1 (5 bases). Trimming pared 5 bases from V and 8 bases from J, leaving 13 bases between. The CDR3 runs to 13 residues. The CDR3 is CASSADNWDIQYF. In nucleotides, the CDR3 is TGTGCCAGCAGTGCGGACAATTGGGACATTCAGTACTTC.

The chain links TRBV27 to TRBJ2-7; the D gene is possibly TRBD2 (5 bases). CDR1 is MNHEY, CDR2 SMNVEV, per germline (reference sequence). The CDR3 length is 22 residues. V shed 3 bases and J shed 3 bases, with 36 bases lying between them. In DNA, the CDR3 is TGTGCCAGCAGTTTCCGATCTCCCATCCTGAGAGCGGTTCTTGACGATAACTACGAGCAGTACGTC. As protein: CASSFRSPILRAVLDDNYEQYV.

The CDR3 loop is CASSIMGQVGYTF. The CDR3 DNA reads TGTGCCAGCAGCATCATGGGCCAAGTGGGCTACACCTTC. This chain connects TRBV7-8 to TRBJ1-2, with D unclear. Trimming removed 5 bases at V and 8 bases at J, with 15 bases between. Germline assignment: CDR1 SGHVS and CDR2 FQNEAQ. The CDR3 spans 13 residues.

This clonotype was counted ten times or more. This chain connects TRBV3-1 to TRBJ2-3; 13 positions match TRBD2. The length of the CDR3 is 18 residues. The trim removed 4 bases at V and 0 bases at J, leaving 7 bases unmatched. Germline V gene sequence: CDR1 LGHDT, CDR2 YNNKEL (reference sequence). The CDR3 here is CASSLLRLAGGSTDTQYF. For the CDR3, the DNA is TGTGCCAGCAGCCTCCTTCGACTAGCGGGGGGTAGCACAGATACGCAGTATTTT.

This clonotype was counted between two and nine times. The chain uses TRBV7-7 and TRBJ1-1, with D hard to call. The germline gives CDR1 SSHAT, CDR2 FNYEAQ (reference sequence). The CDR3 extends over 14 amino acids. V was cut by 3 bases and J by 2 bases, with 10 bases left in between. CDR3 sequence (DNA): TGTGCCAGCAGCTTCCCCCCTCAAAACACTGAAGCTTTCTTT. This sequence encodes CASSFPPQNTEAFF. The entire variable domain, with the rest obtained from reference TRBV7-7 and TRBJ1-1, is as follows: GAGVSQSPRYKVTKRGQDVTLRCDPISSHATLYWYQQALGQGPEFLTYFNYEAQPDKSGLPSDRFSAERPEGSISTLTIQRTEQRDSAMYRCASSFPPQNTEAFFGQGTRLTVV.

In its sample, this clonotype was seen a few times. The chain carries TRBV20-1 and TRBJ2-3; D is ambiguous. Looked up from germline, CDR1 is DFQATT and CDR2 is SNEGSKA (reference sequence). Trimming left V 3 bases short and J 6 bases short, with 13 bases between. The CDR3 runs to 13 residues. The CDR3 sequence: CSARDPVGDTQYF. CDR3 nucleotide sequence: TGCAGTGCTAGGGACCCCGTTGGGGATACGCAGTATTTT.

The V gene is TRBV11-2, the J gene TRBJ1-3; a weak D match, TRBD1 (5 bases). Germline CDR1 and CDR2: SGHAT and FQNNGV. This CDR3 region has 16 residues. The V and J ends lost 5 bases and 0 bases respectively, with 14 bases between them. The CDR3, as DNA: TGTGCCAGCAGCCGCGACAGCAGGAGCTCTGGAAACACCATATATTTT. Translating it yields CASSRDSRSSGNTIYF.

This clonotype has just a few counts. J is TRBJ1-6 and V is TRBV20-1; D might be TRBD1 (6 bases). The CDR3 is 15 amino acids. CDR1 is DFQATT and CDR2 is SNEGSKA in the germline V gene (reference sequence). Trimming pared 1 base from V and 10 bases from J, leaving 17 bases between. The DNA of the CDR3 is TGCAGTGCTAGAGGGGGGCAGGGACTGGACTCACCCCTCCACTTT. Protein sequence: CSARGGQGLDSPLHF.

This clonotype was found a few times. The chain links TRBV9 to TRBJ2-1; no definite D call. The CDR3 extends over 12 amino acids. Germline lookup yields CDR1 SGDLS and CDR2 YYNGEE. V dropped 0 bases and J dropped 9 bases, with 7 bases sitting between them. DNA of the CDR3: TGTGCCAGCAGCGTAGGTCCGGGTGAGCAGTTCTTC. It codes for CASSVGPGEQFF.

This clonotype was recorded at least ten times. The genes are TRBV11-2 and TRBJ2-7; 7 positions agree with TRBD1. Germline V gene sequence: CDR1 SGHAT, CDR2 FQNNGV. This CDR3 contains 13 residues. The junction had 4 bases not matched to a gene; V was cut back by 5 bases and J by 3 bases. CDR3 DNA sequence: TGTGCCAGCAGCGCGCGACAGGGCTACGAGCAGTACGTC. This translates into CASSARQGYEQYV.

The rearrangement uses TRBV7-2 and TRBJ1-5; D not resolved. Germline loops: CDR1 SGHTA, CDR2 FQGNSA. This CDR3 spans 15 amino acids. Trimming shortened V by 1 base and J by 0 bases, and 7 bases separated the two germline ends. The CDR3 DNA reads as TGTGCCAGCAGCTTAGTGGGGTATAGCAATCAGCCCCAGCATTTT. This sequence encodes CASSLVGYSNQPQHF.

At least ten counts were recorded for this clonotype. V usage is TRBV7-8 and J usage is TRBJ2-2, with D uncertain. This CDR3 region has 17 residues. Trimming took off 2 bases at V and 0 bases at J, with 13 bases between the two ends. Germline assignment: CDR1 SGHVS and CDR2 FQNEAQ. The CDR3 here is CASSLMNRQANTGELFF. The CDR3 nucleotides are TGTGCCAGCAGCTTAATGAATCGGCAGGCGAACACCGGGGAGCTGTTTTTT.

The chain is built from TRBV5-1 and TRBJ1-1; the D gene is possibly TRBD1 (5 bases). Germline V gene data show CDR1 as SGHRS and CDR2 as YFSETQ. The CDR3 is 12 residues long. Trimming took off 4 bases at V and 4 bases at J, with 8 bases between the two ends. CDR3 protein: CASSKGPTEAFF. CDR3 DNA: TGCGCCAGCAGCAAGGGGCCCACTGAAGCTTTCTTT.

This clonotype has more than one count but fewer than ten. V usage is TRBV5-1 and J usage is TRBJ1-2; 7 positions match TRBD1. This CDR3 comprises 15 residues. Germline trimming cut 0 bases from V and 2 bases from J; bases unmatched to any gene: 4. Germline V gives CDR1 SGHRS, CDR2 YFSETQ. This CDR3 is CASSLVDRENYGYTF. CDR3 coding DNA: TGCGCCAGCAGCTTGGTCGACAGGGAGAACTATGGCTACACCTTC. Full variable domain (remainder filled in from reference TRBV5-1 and TRBJ1-2): KAGVTQTPRYLIKTRGQQVTLSCSPISGHRSVSWYQQTPGQGLQFLFEYFSETQRNKGNFPGRFSGRQFSNSRSEMNVSTLELGDSALYLCASSLVDRENYGYTFGSGTRLTVV.